The clone carrying this T cell receptor (beta chain) was seen more than once but under ten times. A single record per CDR3 protein comes from TCRdb applying MiXCR to the reads. The repertoire holds some 600,000 distinct CDR3 sequences, with less than 25% as singletons. The data derive from a study of T cell repertoires in cytomegalovirus infection. Study in general: Indications came from public TCR beta signatures; they pointed to CMV infection and to a matching HLA type.

Unmatched junction bases numbered 9, after V lost 5 bases and J lost 3 bases. Germline CDR1 is DFQATT and CDR2 is SNEGSKA (reference sequence). The CDR3 covers 14 residues. Sequenced sample: CD8+ T cells from PBMCs. This chain joins TRBV20-1 and TRBJ2-7, with TRBD1 matching 8 bases. This clonotype originated in a human donor in good health (CMV status not recorded). Some clones in this sample may be carry-over from other donors' samples. CDR3 loop: CSAFNLTGGYEQYF. The CDR3 DNA follows: TGCAGTGCTTTCAACCTCACAGGGGGCTACGAGCAGTACTTC.